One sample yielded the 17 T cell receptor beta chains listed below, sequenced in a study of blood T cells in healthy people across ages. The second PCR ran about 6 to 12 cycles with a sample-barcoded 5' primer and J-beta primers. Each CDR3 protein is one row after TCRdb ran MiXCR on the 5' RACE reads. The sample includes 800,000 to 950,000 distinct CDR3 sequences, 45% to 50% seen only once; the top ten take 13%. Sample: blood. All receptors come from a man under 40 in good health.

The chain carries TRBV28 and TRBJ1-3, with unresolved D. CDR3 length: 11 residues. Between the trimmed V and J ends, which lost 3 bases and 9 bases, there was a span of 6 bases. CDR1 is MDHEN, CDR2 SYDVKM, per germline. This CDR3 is CASSFVGTIYF. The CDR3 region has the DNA TGTGCCAGCAGTTTTGTGGGCACCATATATTTT. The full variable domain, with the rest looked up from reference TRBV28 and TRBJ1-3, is DVKVTQSSRYLVKRTGEKVFLECVQDMDHENMFWYRQDPGLGLRLIYFSYDVKMKEKGDIPEGYSVSREKKERFSLILESASTNQTSMYLCASSFVGTIYFGEGSWLTVV.

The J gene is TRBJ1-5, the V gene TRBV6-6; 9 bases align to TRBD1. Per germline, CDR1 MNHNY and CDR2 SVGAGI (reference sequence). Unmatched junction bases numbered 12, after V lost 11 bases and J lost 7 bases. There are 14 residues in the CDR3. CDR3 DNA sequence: TGTGCCGGATCTGAGACAGGGGGATACCAGCCCCAGCATTTT. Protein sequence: CAGSETGGYQPQHF.

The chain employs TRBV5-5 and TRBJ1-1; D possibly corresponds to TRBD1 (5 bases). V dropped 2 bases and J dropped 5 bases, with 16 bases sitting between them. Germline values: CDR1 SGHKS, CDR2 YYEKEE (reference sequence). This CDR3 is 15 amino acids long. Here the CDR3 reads CASSFPPGGWTEAFF. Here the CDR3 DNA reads TGTGCCAGCAGCTTCCCCCCCGGGGGGTGGACTGAAGCTTTCTTT.

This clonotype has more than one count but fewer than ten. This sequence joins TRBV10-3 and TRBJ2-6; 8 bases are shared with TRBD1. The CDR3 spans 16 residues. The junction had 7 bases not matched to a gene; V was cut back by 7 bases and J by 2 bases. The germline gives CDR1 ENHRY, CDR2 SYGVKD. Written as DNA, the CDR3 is TGTGCCATCACCAAGGGACAGGCTGCTGGGGCCAACGTCCTGACTTTC. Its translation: CAITKGQAAGANVLTF.

CDR3 residues: CASSFAGGNQPQHF. The CDR3, as DNA: TGTGCCAGCAGTTTTGCCGGGGGCAATCAGCCCCAGCATTTT. The J gene is TRBJ1-5, the V gene TRBV12-3 or TRBV12-4; no clear D gene. CDR3 length equals 14 residues. V lost 3 bases, J lost 2 bases, and 8 bases lay in between.

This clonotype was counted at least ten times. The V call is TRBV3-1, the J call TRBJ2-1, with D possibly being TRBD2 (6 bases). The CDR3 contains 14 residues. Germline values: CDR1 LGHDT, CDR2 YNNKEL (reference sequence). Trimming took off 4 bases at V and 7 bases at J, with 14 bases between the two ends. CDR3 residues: CASSPGGLLNEQFF. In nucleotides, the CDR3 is TGTGCCAGCAGCCCCGGGGGACTTTTGAATGAGCAGTTCTTC.

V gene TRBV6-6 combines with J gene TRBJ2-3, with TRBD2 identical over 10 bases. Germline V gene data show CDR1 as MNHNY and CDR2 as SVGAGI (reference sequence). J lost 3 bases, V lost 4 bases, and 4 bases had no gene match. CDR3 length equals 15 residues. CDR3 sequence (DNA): TGTGCCAGCAGTTCGCCGGGACTAGCGACAGATACGCAGTATTTT. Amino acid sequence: CASSSPGLATDTQYF.

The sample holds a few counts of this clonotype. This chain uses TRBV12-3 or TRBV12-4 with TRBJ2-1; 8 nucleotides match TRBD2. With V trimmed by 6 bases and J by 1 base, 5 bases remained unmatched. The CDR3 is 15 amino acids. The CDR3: CASRERGGSYNEQFF. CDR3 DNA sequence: TGTGCCAGCAGAGAACGGGGGGGATCCTACAATGAGCAGTTCTTC.

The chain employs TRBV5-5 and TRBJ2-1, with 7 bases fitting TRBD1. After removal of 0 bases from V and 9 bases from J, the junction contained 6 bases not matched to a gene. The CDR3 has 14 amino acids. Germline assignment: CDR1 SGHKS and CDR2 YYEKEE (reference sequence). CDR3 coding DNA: TGTGCCAGCAGCTTGGCCGATAGGGGGCTTGAGCAGTTCTTC. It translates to CASSLADRGLEQFF. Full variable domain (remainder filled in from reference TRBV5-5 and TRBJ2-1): DAGVTQSPTHLIKTRGQQVTLRCSPISGHKSVSWYQQVLGQGPQFIFQYYEKEERGRGNFPDRFSARQFPNYSSELNVNALLLGDSALYLCASSLADRGLEQFFGPGTRLTVL.

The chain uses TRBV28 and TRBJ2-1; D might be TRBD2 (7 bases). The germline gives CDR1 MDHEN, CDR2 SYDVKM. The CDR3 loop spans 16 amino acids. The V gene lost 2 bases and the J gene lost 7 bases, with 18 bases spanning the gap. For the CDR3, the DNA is TGTGCCAGCAGTTTAGTGTCGGGGGGCGAGGGGAATGAGCAGTTCTTC. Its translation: CASSLVSGGEGNEQFF.

The CDR3 here is CASWRQGRDGYTF. CDR3 in DNA: TGTGCCAGCTGGCGGCAGGGGAGGGATGGCTACACCTTC. The rearrangement links TRBV6-6 to TRBJ1-2, with D possibly matching TRBD1 (6 bases). The V and J ends lost 8 bases and 6 bases respectively, with 16 bases between them. Germline V gene data show CDR1 as MNHNY and CDR2 as SVGAGI (reference sequence). The CDR3 length is 13 residues.

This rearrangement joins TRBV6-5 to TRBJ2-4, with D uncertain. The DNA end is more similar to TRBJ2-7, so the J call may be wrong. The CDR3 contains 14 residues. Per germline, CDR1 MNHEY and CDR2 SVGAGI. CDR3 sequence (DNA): TGTGCCAGCAGTTATGGTCCAGAAGGGTACGAGCAGTACTTC. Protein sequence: CASSYGPEGYEQYF.

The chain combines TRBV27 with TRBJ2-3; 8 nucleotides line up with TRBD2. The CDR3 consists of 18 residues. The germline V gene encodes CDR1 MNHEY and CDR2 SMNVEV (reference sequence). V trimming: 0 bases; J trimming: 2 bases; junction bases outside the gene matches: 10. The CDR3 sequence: CASSLSNYGGVSTDTQYF. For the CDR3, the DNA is TGTGCCAGCAGTTTATCGAATTACGGGGGGGTTTCCACAGATACGCAGTATTTT.

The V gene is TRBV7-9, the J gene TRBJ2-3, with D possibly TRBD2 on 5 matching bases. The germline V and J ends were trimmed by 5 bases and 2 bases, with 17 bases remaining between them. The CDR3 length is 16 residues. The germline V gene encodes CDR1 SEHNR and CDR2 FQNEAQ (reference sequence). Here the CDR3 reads CASSQLRLSYTDTQYF. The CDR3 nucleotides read TGTGCCAGCAGCCAGCTCCGACTATCTTACACAGATACGCAGTATTTT. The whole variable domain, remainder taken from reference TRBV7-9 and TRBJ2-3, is DTGVSQNPRHKITKRGQNVTFRCDPISEHNRLYWYRQTLGQGPEFLTYFQNEAQLEKSRLLSDRFSAERPKGSFSTLEIQRTEQGDSAMYLCASSQLRLSYTDTQYFGPGTRLTVL.

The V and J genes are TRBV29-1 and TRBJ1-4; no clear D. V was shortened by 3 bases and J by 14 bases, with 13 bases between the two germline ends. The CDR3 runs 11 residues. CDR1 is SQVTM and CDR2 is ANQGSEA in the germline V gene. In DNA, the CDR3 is TGCAGCGTTGATGGTGGAAAAGGTCTGTTTTTT. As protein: CSVDGGKGLFF.

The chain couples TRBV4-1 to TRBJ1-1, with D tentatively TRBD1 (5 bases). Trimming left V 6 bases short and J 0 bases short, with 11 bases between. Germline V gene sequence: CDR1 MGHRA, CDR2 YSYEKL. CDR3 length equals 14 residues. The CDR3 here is CASRGVIMNTEAFF. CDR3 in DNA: TGCGCCAGCAGGGGGGTTATCATGAACACTGAAGCTTTCTTT.

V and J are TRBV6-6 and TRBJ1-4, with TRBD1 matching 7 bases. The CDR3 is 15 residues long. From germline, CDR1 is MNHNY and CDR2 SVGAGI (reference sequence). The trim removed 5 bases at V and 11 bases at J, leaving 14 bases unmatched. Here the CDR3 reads CASSGRGRSEHKLFF. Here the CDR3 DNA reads TGTGCCAGCAGTGGGAGGGGGCGTTCGGAGCATAAACTGTTTTTT.